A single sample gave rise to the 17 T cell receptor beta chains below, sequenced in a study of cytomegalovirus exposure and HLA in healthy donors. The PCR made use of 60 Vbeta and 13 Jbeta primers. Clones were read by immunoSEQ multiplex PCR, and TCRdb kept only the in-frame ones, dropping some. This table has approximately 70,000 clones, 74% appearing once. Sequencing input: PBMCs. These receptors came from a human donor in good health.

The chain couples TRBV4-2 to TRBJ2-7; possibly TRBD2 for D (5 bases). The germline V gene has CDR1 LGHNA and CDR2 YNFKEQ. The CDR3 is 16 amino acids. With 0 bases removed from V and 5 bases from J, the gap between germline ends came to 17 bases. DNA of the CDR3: TGTGCCAGCAGCCAAGACCCGGACTCCTCGACGAACGAGCAGTACTTC. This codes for CASSQDPDSSTNEQYF.

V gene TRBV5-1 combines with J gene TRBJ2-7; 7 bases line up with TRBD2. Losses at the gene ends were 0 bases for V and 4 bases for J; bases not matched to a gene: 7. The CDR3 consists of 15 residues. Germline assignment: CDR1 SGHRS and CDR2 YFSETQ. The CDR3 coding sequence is TGCGCCAGCAGCTTGGCTGGCGGGAGCCAGTACGAGCAGTACTTC. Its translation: CASSLAGGSQYEQYF.

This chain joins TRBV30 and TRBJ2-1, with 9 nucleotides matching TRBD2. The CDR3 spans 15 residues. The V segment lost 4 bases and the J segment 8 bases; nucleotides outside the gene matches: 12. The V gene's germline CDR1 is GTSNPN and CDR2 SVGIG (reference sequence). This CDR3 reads CAWTLSGRNKDEQFF. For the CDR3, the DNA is TGTGCCTGGACCCTGAGCGGGAGGAATAAAGATGAGCAGTTCTTC. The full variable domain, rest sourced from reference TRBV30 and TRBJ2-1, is SQTIHQWPATLVQPVGSPLSLECTVEGTSNPNLYWYRQAAGRGLQLLFYSVGIGQISSEVPQNLSASRPQDRQFILSSKKLLLSDSGFYLCAWTLSGRNKDEQFFGPGTRLTVL.

The DNA for the CDR3 is TGTGCCAGCAGCTTAGCGTGGAAACTAGCGGCCTTCTACAATGAGCAGTTCTTC. It specifies CASSLAWKLAAFYNEQFF. The V gene is TRBV7-8, the J gene TRBJ2-1; TRBD2 matches at 8 bases. The CDR3 is 18 amino acids. Germline CDR1 reads SGHVS; CDR2 reads FQNEAQ. J lost 3 bases, V lost 0 bases, and 10 bases had no gene match.

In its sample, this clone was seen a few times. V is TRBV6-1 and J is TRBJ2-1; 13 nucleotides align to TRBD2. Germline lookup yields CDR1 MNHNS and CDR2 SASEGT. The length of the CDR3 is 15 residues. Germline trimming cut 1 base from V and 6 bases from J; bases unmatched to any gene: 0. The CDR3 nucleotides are TGTGCCAGCAGTGAAGGGACTAGCGGGAGCAATGAGCAGTTCTTC. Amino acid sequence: CASSEGTSGSNEQFF.

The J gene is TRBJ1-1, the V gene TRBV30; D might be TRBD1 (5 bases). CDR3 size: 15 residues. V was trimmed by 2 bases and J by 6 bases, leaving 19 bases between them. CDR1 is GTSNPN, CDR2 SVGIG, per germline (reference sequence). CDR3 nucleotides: TGTGCCTGGAGTCTTCTACCGGGACTTCATTCTGAAGCTTTCTTT. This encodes CAWSLLPGLHSEAFF.

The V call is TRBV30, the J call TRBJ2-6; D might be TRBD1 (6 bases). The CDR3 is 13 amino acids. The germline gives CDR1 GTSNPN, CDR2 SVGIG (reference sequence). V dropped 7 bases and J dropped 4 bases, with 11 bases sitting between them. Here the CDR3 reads CAFNRVGANVLTF. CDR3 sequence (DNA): TGTGCCTTCAACAGGGTCGGGGCCAACGTCCTGACTTTC. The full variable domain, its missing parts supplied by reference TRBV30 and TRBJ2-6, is SQTIHQWPATLVQPVGSPLSLECTVEGTSNPNLYWYRQAAGRGLQLLFYSVGIGQISSEVPQNLSASRPQDRQFILSSKKLLLSDSGFYLCAFNRVGANVLTFGAGSRLTVL.

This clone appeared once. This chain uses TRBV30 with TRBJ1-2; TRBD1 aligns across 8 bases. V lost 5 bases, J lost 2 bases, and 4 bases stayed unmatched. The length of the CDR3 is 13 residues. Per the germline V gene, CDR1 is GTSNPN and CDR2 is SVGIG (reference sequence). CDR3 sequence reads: CAWADRGNYGYTF. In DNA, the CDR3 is TGTGCCTGGGCTGACAGGGGCAACTATGGCTACACCTTC.

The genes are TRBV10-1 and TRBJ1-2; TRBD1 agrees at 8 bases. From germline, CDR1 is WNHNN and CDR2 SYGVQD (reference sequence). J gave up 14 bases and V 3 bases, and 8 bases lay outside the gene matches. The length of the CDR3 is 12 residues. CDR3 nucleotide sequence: TGCGCCAGCAGTGACTCTACAGGGGGGTTGACCTTC. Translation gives CASSDSTGGLTF.

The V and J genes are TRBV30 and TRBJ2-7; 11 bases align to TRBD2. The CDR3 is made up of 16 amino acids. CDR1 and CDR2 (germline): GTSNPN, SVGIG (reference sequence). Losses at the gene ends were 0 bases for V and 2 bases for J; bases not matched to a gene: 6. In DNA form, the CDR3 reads TGTGCCTGGAGTGTCCCCGTTAGCGGGAGGGCCTACGAGCAGTACTTC. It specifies CAWSVPVSGRAYEQYF.

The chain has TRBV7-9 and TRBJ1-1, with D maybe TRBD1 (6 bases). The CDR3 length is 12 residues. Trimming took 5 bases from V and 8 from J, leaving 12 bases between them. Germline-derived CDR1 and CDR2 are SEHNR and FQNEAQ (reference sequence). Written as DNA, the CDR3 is TGTGCCAGCAGCGCTACAGGGTGGGAAGCTTTCTTT. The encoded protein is CASSATGWEAFF.

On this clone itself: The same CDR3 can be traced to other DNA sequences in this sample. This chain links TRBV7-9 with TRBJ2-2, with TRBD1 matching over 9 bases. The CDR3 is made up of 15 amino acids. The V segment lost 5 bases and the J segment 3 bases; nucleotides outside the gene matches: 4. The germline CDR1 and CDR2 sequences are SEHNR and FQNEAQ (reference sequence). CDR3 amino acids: CASSLRDRDTGELFF. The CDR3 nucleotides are TGTGCCAGCAGCCTTAGGGACAGGGACACCGGGGAGCTGTTTTTT. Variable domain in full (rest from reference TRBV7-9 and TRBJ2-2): DTGVSQNPRHKITKRGQNVTFRCDPISEHNRLYWYRQTLGQGPEFLTYFQNEAQLEKSRLLSDRFSAERPKGSFSTLEIQRTEQGDSAMYLCASSLRDRDTGELFFGEGSRLTVL.

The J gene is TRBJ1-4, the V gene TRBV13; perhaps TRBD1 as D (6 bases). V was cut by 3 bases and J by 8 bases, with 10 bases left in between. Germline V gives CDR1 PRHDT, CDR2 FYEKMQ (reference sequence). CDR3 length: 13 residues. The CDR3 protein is CASSFYRDEKLFF. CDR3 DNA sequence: TGTGCCAGCAGCTTCTACAGGGACGAAAAACTGTTTTTT. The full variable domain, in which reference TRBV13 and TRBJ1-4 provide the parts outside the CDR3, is AAGVIQSPRHLIKEKRETATLKCYPIPRHDTVYWYQQGPGQDPQFLISFYEKMQSDKGSIPDRFSAQQFSDYHSELNMSSLELGDSALYFCASSFYRDEKLFFGSGTQLSVL.

CDR3 bases: TGTGCCAGCAGCTTAGGGGCCAGCGGGCGGACCTCGGCGTATGAGCAGTTCTTC. It yields the protein CASSLGASGRTSAYEQFF. The J gene is TRBJ2-1, the V gene TRBV7-2; D might be TRBD2 (6 bases). V shed 1 base and J shed 8 bases, with 24 bases lying between them. This CDR3 has 18 amino acids. The germline CDR1 and CDR2 sequences are SGHTA and FQGNSA.

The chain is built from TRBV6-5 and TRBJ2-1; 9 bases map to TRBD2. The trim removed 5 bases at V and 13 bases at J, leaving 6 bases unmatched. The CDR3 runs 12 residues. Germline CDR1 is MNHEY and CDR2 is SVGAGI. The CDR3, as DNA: TGTGCCAGCAGTACCGGGACTAGCCTACAGTTCTTC. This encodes CASSTGTSLQFF.

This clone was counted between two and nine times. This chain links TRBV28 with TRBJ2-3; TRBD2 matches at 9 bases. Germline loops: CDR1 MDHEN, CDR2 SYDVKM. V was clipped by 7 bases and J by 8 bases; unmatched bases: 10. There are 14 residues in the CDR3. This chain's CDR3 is CASKGGRAQSTQYF. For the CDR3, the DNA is TGTGCCAGCAAGGGCGGGAGGGCCCAAAGTACGCAGTATTTT.

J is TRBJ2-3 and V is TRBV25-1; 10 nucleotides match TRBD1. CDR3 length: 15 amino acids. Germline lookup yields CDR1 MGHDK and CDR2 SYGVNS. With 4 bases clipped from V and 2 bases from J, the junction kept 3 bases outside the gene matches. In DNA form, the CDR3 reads TGTGCCAGCAGTGTGACAGGGGGCCTCACAGATACGCAGTATTTT. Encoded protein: CASSVTGGLTDTQYF.